One and the same sample provided the 8 T cell receptor beta chains below, sequenced in a study of blood T cells in healthy people across ages. With a J-beta primer mix and a sample-barcoded 5' primer, a second PCR ran 7 to 11 cycles. TCRdb recomputed calls from the 5' RACE reads with MiXCR, one row per CDR3 protein. Of roughly 1.5 million distinct CDR3 sequences in the sample, under 55% were seen once. The source material was blood. Receptors were obtained from a woman aged 18-30 years in good health.

V gene TRBV27 combines with J gene TRBJ2-1; TRBD2 matches 10 bases. The CDR3 spans 18 residues. V lost 1 base, J lost 5 bases, and 11 bases stayed unmatched. Looked up from germline, CDR1 is MNHEY and CDR2 is SMNVEV (reference sequence). CDR3 loop: CASSLFSLAGAYNNEQFF. CDR3 in DNA: TGTGCCAGCAGTTTATTTTCTCTAGCGGGAGCTTATAACAATGAGCAGTTCTTC.

The rearrangement joins TRBV29-1 to TRBJ1-6; 7 nucleotides line up with TRBD1. V shed 5 bases and J 8 bases; nucleotides not matched to a gene: 6. The CDR3 length is 13 residues. In germline, CDR1 is SQVTM, CDR2 ANQGSEA. The CDR3 reads CSVMGQHDSPLHF. In DNA form, the CDR3 reads TGCAGCGTTATGGGACAGCATGATTCACCCCTCCACTTT.

This clonotype appeared a few times. The chain carries TRBV12-3 or TRBV12-4 and TRBJ2-1; 7 bases fit TRBD1. The CDR3 has 11 amino acids. With V trimmed by 6 bases and J by 12 bases, 5 bases remained unmatched. The CDR3, as DNA: TGTGCCAGCAGCCAAAACAGGGGGCAGTTCTTC. It translates to CASSQNRGQFF.

The rearrangement links TRBV12-3 or TRBV12-4 to TRBJ1-2; 10 bases agree with TRBD1. This CDR3 is built from 14 residues. V shed 6 bases, J shed 7 bases, and the junction held 8 bases outside the gene matches. CDR3 DNA sequence: TGTGCCAGCAGCCCGACAGGGGGCGTGGGTGGCTACACCTTC. Translation gives CASSPTGGVGGYTF.

The sample holds a few counts of this clonotype. DNA for the CDR3: TGCAGCGTTTACAACCGGTGGAACACTGAAGCTTTCTTT. It yields the protein CSVYNRWNTEAFF. The V and J genes are TRBV29-1 and TRBJ1-1; D unresolved. Deletions cut 5 bases from V and 1 base from J, with 11 bases between. CDR3 length: 13 residues. CDR1 is SQVTM, CDR2 ANQGSEA, per germline.

The chain uses TRBV3-1 and TRBJ1-6; D is unclear. The CDR3 contains 14 residues. CDR1 and CDR2 (germline): LGHDT, YNNKEL (reference sequence). V lost 4 bases to trimming and J lost 11 bases, with 15 bases between them. The CDR3 nucleotides are TGTGCCAGCAGCCCGTCCGCAGGCCGAACACCCCTCCACTTT. It translates to CASSPSAGRTPLHF.

This clonotype was observed a handful of times. The genes are TRBV10-3 and TRBJ2-7, with 10 bases that match TRBD1. The CDR3 length is 15 residues. The germline V gene has CDR1 ENHRY and CDR2 SYGVKD. With 2 bases clipped from V and 3 bases from J, the junction kept 4 bases outside the gene matches. The CDR3 DNA reads as TGTGCCATCAGTGAGGGACAGGGGGTTATCTACGAGCAGTACTTC. It codes for CAISEGQGVIYEQYF.

This clonotype was found a few times. The chain combines TRBV7-9 with TRBJ1-5; tentative D call: TRBD1 (5 bases). The germline CDR1 and CDR2 sequences are SEHNR and FQNEAQ (reference sequence). CDR3 length: 13 residues. Trimming pared 0 bases from V and 11 bases from J, leaving 11 bases between. The DNA of the CDR3 is TGTGCCAGCAGCTTAGCAGGGGAAAGGACCCAGCATTTT. Its translation is CASSLAGERTQHF.